This T cell receptor (beta chain) stems from a study of blood T cell repertoires in COVID-19. Per the authors' pipeline: From reference gene primer amplification, estimates of nucleated cell counts were derived. Libraries were prepared by immunoSEQ multiplex PCR; TCRdb keeps only in-frame clonotypes and omits some of them. V and J calls and clone size are given by that table; D and trimming were obtained from the DNA. Of 200,000 to 250,000 clones listed, around 90% were seen once; the top ten hold less than 3%. While infection was still active, Seattle patients were enrolled and then followed longitudinally. This CDR3 comprises 14 residues. Trimming left V 7 bases short and J 3 bases short, with 12 bases between. The germline V gene encodes CDR1 LNHDA and CDR2 SQIVND (reference sequence).

The sequence was obtained from a man younger than 45 with COVID-19, enrolled during active disease. The source material was peripheral blood. The V and J genes are TRBV19 and TRBJ2-2, with a tentative D call TRBD2 (6 bases). The CDR3 loop is CASKKGTHTGELFF. For the CDR3, the DNA is TGTGCCAGTAAAAAGGGGACTCACACCGGGGAGCTGTTTTTT.